This TCR beta chain appears in the sequencing data of a study of regulatory T cells in long-lasting Graves disease. Study-level information: In persistent Graves' disease, antithyroid drugs had been taken for over 5 years and TSH receptor antibodies stayed positive. Study-wide findings and caveats: Whereas about a thousand public clonotypes were shared by new patients, persistent patients shared more, at 2,500 to 3,000.

Building of the TCR beta libraries involved iRepertoire HTBI primers and Arm-PCR of CDR3 regions. MiXCR, applied by TCRdb to the multiplex PCR reads, yields one record per CDR3 protein. The data hold about 340,000 distinct CDR3 sequences, with around 20% observed a single time. This clonotype was counted many times. The antigen remains undetermined. Indicated time point: persistent/refractory GD, antithyroid drugs over 5 years with positive TRAb. There was RNA extracted from PBMCs, and the TCR library was made from it. Graves' disease diagnoses followed American Thyroid Association guidelines. The starting material was peripheral blood mononuclear cells (PBMCs), obtained when the disease was refractory, from a patient treated with antithyroid drugs. The TCR comes from a female donor with Graves disease.

The CDR3 spells CASSFLVWTRSYEQYF. CDR3 nucleotides: TGTGCCAGCAGTTTTTTAGTGTGGACGAGATCCTACGAGCAGTACTTC. This chain joins TRBV28 and TRBJ2-7; D gene ambiguous. This CDR3 region has 16 residues. V was trimmed by 3 bases and J by 1 base, leaving 16 bases between them. CDR1 is MDHEN, CDR2 SYDVKM, per germline.